This entry describes one T cell receptor beta chain. Its antigen remains unknown. Researchers ran the PCR with 60 Vbeta and 13 Jbeta primers. The table came from immunoSEQ multiplex PCR; TCRdb's copy has only in-frame clones and leaves some out. This sample yields approximately 280,000 clones, of which roughly 90% are seen a single time; about 2% belongs to the top ten. This sample was taken from a study of cytomegalovirus exposure and HLA in healthy donors. Points from the study as a whole: It is likely that the observed cluster of highly shared sequence variants was a sequencing artifact. HLA alleles showed associations with 16,951 TCR beta sequences in a later analysis, at a 0.05 false discovery rate. Both high specificity and high sensitivity reportedly marked the classifier's diagnosis of cytomegalovirus status.

This CDR3 has 17 residues. Trimming took 2 bases from V and 7 from J; bases not matched to a gene: 15. CDR1 is GTSNPN, CDR2 SVGIG, per germline (reference sequence). The rearrangement uses TRBV30 and TRBJ2-1; TRBD2 matches at 9 bases. This sequence was found in a woman younger than 30 in good health and CMV-seronegative. The sequencing input was PBMCs. The CDR3 spells CAWSFWEAGGRENEQFF. The CDR3 nucleotides read TGTGCCTGGAGTTTTTGGGAGGCGGGGGGGCGGGAAAATGAGCAGTTCTTC.